Listed below are T cell receptor beta chains from one sample, sequenced in a study of vaccination and CD4 T cells after COVID-19. Their target antigens are unknown. TCRdb independently ran MiXCR on the PCR reads; one entry per CDR3 protein. The sample lists about 23,000 distinct CDR3 sequences; 67% were seen once. The sample here was CD4+ T cells from blood, cultured in vitro, taken after SARS-CoV-2 vaccination. The receptor set was obtained from a human donor who received a COVID-19 vaccine. Both conserved end residues are part of each CDR3. A D gene is named only where the DNA matches it firmly. Size values are once, few and many counts, or a class for expanded clones, and some rows have none.

abundance	j_gene	d_gene	v_gene	CDR3aa	CDR3nt
-	TRBJ2-5	-	TRBV2	CASSGGRAGSETQYF	TGTGCCAGCAGTGGGGGAAGGGCGGGGTCGGAGACCCAGTACTTC
-	TRBJ1-2	-	TRBV10-3	CAISSGRQLYGYTF	TGTGCCATCAGCTCGGGACGGCAGCTATATGGCTACACCTTC
-	TRBJ1-2	TRBD1	TRBV6-1	CASSGQGYGYTF	TGTGCCAGCAGCGGACAGGGCTATGGCTACACCTTC
-	TRBJ2-3	-	TRBV5-6	CASSRRRSDTQYF	TGTGCCAGCAGCCGACGTAGATCGGATACGCAGTATTTT
-	TRBJ2-5	-	TRBV19	CASSPPWGEETQYF	TGTGCCAGTAGCCCCCCATGGGGCGAGGAGACCCAGTACTTC
-	TRBJ2-6	TRBD2	TRBV19	CASSIQAGGGANVLTF	TGTGCCAGTAGTATCCAAGCGGGGGGTGGGGCCAACGTCCTGACTTTC
-	TRBJ1-1	-	TRBV28	CASSSPVTDFEAFF	TGTGCCAGCAGTTCCCCGGTCACAGACTTTGAAGCTTTCTTT
once	TRBJ1-3	TRBD1	TRBV19	CASSVETGPGNTIYF	TGTGCCAGTAGTGTCGAGACAGGGCCCGGAAACACCATATATTTT
-	TRBJ2-7	TRBD1	TRBV6-2/TRBV6-3	CASSFQGAHEQYF	TGTGCCAGCAGTTTCCAGGGGGCCCACGAGCAGTACTTC
-	TRBJ2-7	-	TRBV2	CASSAVFYEQYF	TGTGCCAGCTCGGCGGTGTTCTACGAGCAGTACTTC
-	TRBJ2-5	-	TRBV20-1	CSARDPRTGQETQYF	TGCAGTGCTAGAGACCCCCGGACTGGTCAAGAGACCCAGTACTTC
-	TRBJ2-5	-	TRBV5-8	CASSRRGRAGQETQYF	TGTGCCAGCAGCCGCCGGGGTAGGGCGGGGCAAGAGACCCAGTACTTC
-	TRBJ1-2	-	TRBV6-4	CASSDSTQGNYGYTF	TGTGCCAGCAGTGACTCGACGCAGGGGAACTATGGCTACACCTTC
-	TRBJ1-5	TRBD1	TRBV5-4	CASSMRTGDRNQPQHF	TGTGCCAGCAGCATGCGGACAGGGGATAGGAATCAGCCCCAGCATTTT
-	TRBJ2-5	-	TRBV2	CASSEVRETQYF	TGTGCCAGCAGTGAAGTACGGGAGACCCAGTACTTC
-	TRBJ1-5	TRBD1	TRBV24-1	CATGTDNQPQHF	TGTGCCACCGGGACAGACAATCAGCCCCAGCATTTT
few	TRBJ1-2	TRBD1	TRBV6-5	CASSYSTQGVGGYTF	TGTGCCAGCAGTTACTCGACACAGGGGGTCGGTGGCTACACCTTC
once	TRBJ1-2	-	TRBV2	CASSAIRGSENGYTF	TGTGCCAGCAGCGCGATCAGGGGAAGTGAGAATGGCTACACCTTC
-	TRBJ1-1	TRBD1	TRBV18	CASSPPGDRAKNTEAFF	TGTGCCAGCTCACCTCCCGGGGACAGGGCAAAGAACACTGAAGCTTTCTTT
-	TRBJ1-1	-	TRBV10-2	CASSLTEGRTEAFF	TGCGCCAGCAGCCTGACGGAGGGCAGGACTGAAGCTTTCTTT
once	TRBJ2-2	-	TRBV12-3/TRBV12-4	CASSFDKPGLTGELFF	TGTGCCAGCAGTTTCGACAAACCGGGGCTCACCGGGGAGCTGTTTTTT
-	TRBJ2-7	-	TRBV24-1	CATQQGGPRSGEQYF	TGTGCCACCCAACAGGGCGGACCGAGGTCCGGGGAGCAGTACTTC
-	TRBJ1-2	-	TRBV20-1	CSAPGGENYGYTF	TGCAGTGCACCCGGGGGGGAGAACTATGGCTACACCTTC
-	TRBJ1-1	-	TRBV2	CASGSQGNTEAFF	TGTGCCAGCGGAAGCCAGGGGAACACTGAAGCTTTCTTT
-	TRBJ1-2	-	TRBV6-5	CASSYSLGRRGRDNYGYTF	TGTGCCAGCAGTTACTCTTTAGGGCGCAGGGGAAGGGATAACTATGGCTACACCTTC
-	TRBJ1-6	-	TRBV12-3/TRBV12-4	CASSLDYLGGSPLHF	TGTGCCAGCAGTTTAGACTACTTGGGAGGGTCACCCCTCCACTTT
-	TRBJ2-2	TRBD1	TRBV7-9	CASSGTVYTGELFF	TGTGCCAGCAGCGGGACAGTATACACCGGGGAGCTGTTTTTT
few	TRBJ1-4	-	TRBV7-2	CASRVSVTNEKLFF	TGTGCCAGCCGCGTGTCGGTAACTAATGAAAAACTGTTTTTT
-	TRBJ2-2	-	TRBV15	CATSRVWVTGELFF	TGTGCCACCAGCAGAGTGTGGGTGACCGGGGAGCTGTTTTTT
-	TRBJ1-6	-	TRBV7-2	CASSLFVNSPLHF	TGTGCCAGCAGCTTATTCGTTAATTCACCCCTCCACTTT
-	TRBJ1-6	-	TRBV5-1	CASSIPGPGQNSPLHF	TGCGCCAGCAGCATCCCCGGCCCGGGTCAGAATTCACCCCTCCACTTT
-	TRBJ2-7	-	TRBV30	CAWSVGRSFEQYF	TGTGCCTGGAGTGTGGGCAGGTCCTTCGAGCAGTACTTC
-	TRBJ1-5	TRBD1	TRBV19	CASRIGWTGRNNQPQHF	TGTGCCAGTAGAATCGGATGGACAGGGAGGAACAATCAGCCCCAGCATTTT
-	TRBJ2-3	TRBD2	TRBV6-1	CASSEARLAGGGDTQYF	TGTGCCAGCAGTGAAGCGCGTCTAGCGGGGGGAGGGGATACGCAGTATTTT
-	TRBJ1-3	-	TRBV7-6	CASSLGTENSGNTIYF	TGTGCCAGCAGCTTAGGGACAGAAAACTCTGGAAACACCATATATTTT
-	TRBJ2-7	TRBD1	TRBV19	CASSIGGQGGYEQYF	TGTGCCAGTAGTATAGGGGGACAGGGTGGCTACGAGCAGTACTTC
-	TRBJ1-1	-	TRBV5-1	CASSTGRTNTEAFF	TGCGCCAGCAGCACGGGACGGACGAACACTGAAGCTTTCTTT
-	TRBJ1-2	-	TRBV30	CARRGEGVGYTF	TGTGCTCGTCGGGGGGAGGGGGTTGGCTACACCTTC
-	TRBJ1-6	-	TRBV6-1	CASSDRPDSPLHF	TGTGCCAGCAGTGACCGACCGGATTCACCCCTCCACTTT
-	TRBJ2-5	-	TRBV15	CATSREGEVREETQYF	TGTGCCACCAGCAGAGAAGGCGAGGTCAGGGAAGAGACCCAGTACTTC
-	TRBJ1-5	-	TRBV20-1	CSARASGGNQPQHF	TGCAGTGCTCGGGCTTCGGGGGGCAATCAGCCCCAGCATTTT
few	TRBJ2-5	-	TRBV12-3/TRBV12-4	CASSLRRETQYF	TGTGCCAGCAGTTTAAGGAGGGAGACCCAGTACTTC
-	TRBJ1-2	-	TRBV24-1	CATSESNRYYGYTF	TGTGCCACCAGTGAATCAAACCGCTACTATGGCTACACCTTT
-	TRBJ1-2	-	TRBV6-1	CAGARGANYGYTF	TGTGCCGGGGCCCGGGGGGCTAACTATGGCTACACCTTC
-	TRBJ2-7	TRBD2	TRBV11-2	CASSALAGFVHEQYF	TGTGCCAGCAGCGCCCTAGCGGGGTTTGTCCACGAGCAGTACTTC
-	TRBJ1-3	-	TRBV24-1	CATSDNGNTIYF	TGTGCCACCAGCGATAATGGAAACACCATATATTTT
-	TRBJ2-7	-	TRBV6-1	CASGPRSSYEQYF	TGCGCCAGCGGCCCGAGGAGCTCCTACGAGCAGTACTTC
-	TRBJ2-5	-	TRBV20-1	CSATDAAGETQYF	TGCAGTGCCACCGACGCGGCGGGCGAGACCCAGTACTTC
-	TRBJ2-2	TRBD2	TRBV2	CASASGGAINTGELFF	TGTGCCAGCGCTAGCGGGGGGGCCATCAACACCGGGGAGCTGTTTTTT
few	TRBJ1-1	TRBD1	TRBV12-3/TRBV12-4	CASRATGGTEAFF	TGTGCCAGCAGGGCGACAGGGGGCACTGAAGCTTTCTTT
-	TRBJ2-1	-	TRBV11-3	CASSLAGQNNYNEQFF	TGTGCCAGCAGCTTGGCAGGACAAAATAATTACAATGAGCAGTTCTTC
-	TRBJ1-2	-	TRBV7-2	CASSLQTHPYGYTF	TGTGCCAGCAGCTTACAGACCCACCCTTATGGCTACACCTTC
-	TRBJ1-1	-	TRBV27	CASSGITGEAFF	TGTGCCAGCAGTGGGATTACAGGTGAAGCTTTCTTT
-	TRBJ2-1	TRBD2	TRBV30	CAWSVSSGGAGEQFF	TGTGCCTGGAGTGTAAGTAGCGGGGGGGCCGGTGAGCAGTTCTTC
-	TRBJ1-6	-	TRBV3-1	CASRPTHSSPLHF	TGTGCCAGCAGACCCACTCACAGTTCACCCCTCCACTTT
once	TRBJ1-1	-	TRBV30	CAWKGSLNTEAFF	TGTGCCTGGAAGGGGTCCTTGAACACTGAAGCTTTCTTT
-	TRBJ2-5	-	TRBV18	CASSPGQETQYF	TGTGCCAGCTCACCCGGGCAAGAGACCCAGTACTTC
few	TRBJ2-2	-	TRBV24-1	CATRAVNTGELFF	TGTGCCACCAGGGCAGTGAACACCGGGGAGCTGTTTTTT
-	TRBJ2-3	TRBD1	TRBV2	CASSLDRVGPDTQYF	TGTGCCAGCAGTCTCGACAGGGTGGGCCCAGATACGCAGTATTTT